The 32 T cell receptor beta chains below come from one sample, sequenced in a study of control samples from healthy donors and cancer patients. Only in-frame clones appear in the TCRdb table, and some are missing; sequencing was by immunoSEQ multiplex PCR. The data show approximately 150,000 clones, around nine tenths seen once. The material sequenced was blood. These receptors were taken from a man aged 18 to 29 in good health.

The chain recombines TRBV11-2 with TRBJ2-5; D might be TRBD1 (6 bases). This CDR3 is 14 amino acids long. Germline V lookup: CDR1 SGHAT, CDR2 FQNNGV. V dropped 3 bases and J dropped 1 base, with 9 bases sitting between them. CDR3: CASSFTQGQETQYF. The CDR3 DNA sequence: TGTGCCAGCAGCTTTACACAGGGCCAAGAGACCCAGTACTTC.

The genes are TRBV4-3 and TRBJ2-1; 8 nucleotides align to TRBD1. The J segment lost 3 bases and the V segment lost 4 bases, leaving 14 bases of the junction unmatched. The CDR3 length is 18 residues. Germline V gives CDR1 LGHNA, CDR2 YSLEER. The chain's CDR3 is CASSPRYSNRGDYNEQFF. The CDR3 nucleotides read TGCGCCAGCAGCCCCAGATACTCGAACAGGGGGGACTACAATGAGCAGTTCTTC.

The table lists this clone with a few counts. The chain recombines TRBV7-9 with TRBJ1-2; D gene uncertain. The CDR3 has 15 residues. V dropped 6 bases and J dropped 0 bases, with 14 bases sitting between them. Looked up from germline, CDR1 is SEHNR and CDR2 is FQNEAQ (reference sequence). CDR3 sequence reads: CASRPTDKANYGYTF. The CDR3 DNA is TGTGCCAGCAGACCGACGGATAAAGCTAACTATGGCTACACCTTC.

The CDR3 protein is CASSLFTGDSYEQYF. CDR3 bases: TGTGCCAGCAGCTTGTTCACAGGGGACTCCTACGAGCAGTACTTC. The gene calls are TRBV11-3 and TRBJ2-7; 7 bases are shared with TRBD1. Per germline, CDR1 SGHNT and CDR2 YENEEA. With V trimmed by 3 bases and J by 0 bases, 5 bases remained unmatched. The CDR3 contains 15 residues.

The chain joins TRBV5-5 to TRBJ2-7, with TRBD1 as a possible D gene (6 bases). The V and J ends lost 0 bases and 6 bases respectively, with 13 bases between them. This CDR3 is built from 14 residues. The germline gives CDR1 SGHKS, CDR2 YYEKEE (reference sequence). CDR3 DNA: TGTGCCAGCAGCTTGGTTGAACAGGGCCCCGAGCAGTACTTC. It specifies CASSLVEQGPEQYF.

This chain links TRBV6-2 or TRBV6-3 with TRBJ1-6; D unresolved. Between the trimmed V and J ends, which lost 6 bases and 7 bases, there was a span of 4 bases. Germline V gene data show CDR1 as MNHEY and CDR2 as SVGEGT. This CDR3 contains 11 residues. The CDR3 protein is CASSSNSPLHF. The CDR3 DNA sequence: TGTGCCAGCAGCTCCAATTCACCCCTCCACTTT.

The rearrangement joins TRBV23-1 to TRBJ2-3; TRBD1 aligns across 8 bases. TRBV23-1 qualifies as an ORF whose function is uncertain. The junction had 13 bases not matched to a gene; V was cut back by 5 bases and J by 0 bases. This CDR3 has 18 residues. CDR3 DNA: TGCGCCAGCAGTGAACGAGACCCTTGGGACAGGAGCACAGATACGCAGTATTTT. It translates to CASSERDPWDRSTDTQYF.

The chain couples TRBV30 to TRBJ2-7, with D maybe TRBD1 (6 bases). Germline-derived CDR1 and CDR2 are GTSNPN and SVGIG (reference sequence). CDR3 length: 15 amino acids. V was cut by 2 bases and J by 0 bases, with 14 bases left in between. CDR3 in amino acids: CAWSQKTGFSYEQYF. The CDR3 region has the DNA TGTGCCTGGAGTCAAAAAACAGGGTTCTCCTACGAGCAGTACTTC.

The genes are TRBV28 and TRBJ1-2; D is uncertain. CDR1 is MDHEN and CDR2 is SYDVKM in the germline V gene. Trimming took off 7 bases at V and 8 bases at J, with 20 bases between the two ends. The CDR3 extends over 14 amino acids. The chain's CDR3 is CASTAAGSSGGYTF. The CDR3 nucleotides read TGTGCCAGCACCGCTGCCGGCTCTTCGGGAGGCTACACCTTC.

The gene calls are TRBV2 and TRBJ1-5; D not resolved. Trimming pared 8 bases from V and 0 bases from J, leaving 11 bases between. The CDR3 runs to 14 residues. The germline V gene has CDR1 SNHLY and CDR2 FYNNEI. The CDR3 loop reads CASLLSHSNQPQHF. DNA of the CDR3: TGTGCCAGCCTCTTGAGCCATAGCAATCAGCCCCAGCATTTT.

This CDR3 is CASSRGLNTEAFF. CDR3 sequence (DNA): TGTGCCAGCAGCCGGGGGTTGAACACTGAAGCTTTCTTT. The J gene is TRBJ1-1, the V gene TRBV14, with D possibly matching TRBD1 (5 bases). Trimming pared 4 bases from V and 0 bases from J, leaving 6 bases between. The CDR3 is made up of 13 amino acids. In germline, CDR1 is SGHDN, CDR2 FVKESK.

The chain couples TRBV9 to TRBJ2-2; possible D gene TRBD1, 6 bases. The length of the CDR3 is 15 residues. V lost 0 bases and J lost 4, with 10 bases in between. Germline lookup yields CDR1 SGDLS and CDR2 YYNGEE. The CDR3, as DNA: TGTGCCAGCAGCGTAGGGGGGCAGGTCACCGGGGAGCTGTTTTTT. Amino acid sequence: CASSVGGQVTGELFF.

The CDR3 reads CASREQGKSTFGANVLTF. DNA of the CDR3: TGTGCCAGCAGGGAACAGGGCAAATCTACCTTTGGGGCCAACGTCCTGACTTTC. This chain links TRBV13 with TRBJ2-6; TRBD1 is a possible D gene (6 bases). This CDR3 contains 18 residues. Germline V CDR1 and CDR2: PRHDT, FYEKMQ (reference sequence). V was clipped by 6 bases and J by 3 bases, with 21 bases between them.

This clone has a handful of counts. The chain uses TRBV7-6 and TRBJ2-1; TRBD1 aligns across 8 bases. This CDR3 comprises 15 residues. The V gene end was trimmed by 5 bases and the J gene end by 9 bases; junction bases not matched to a gene: 12. Germline CDR1 and CDR2: SGHVS and FNYEAQ. CDR3 nucleotides: TGTGCCAGCAGCCCTCTTCAGGGGGCTATAGGTGAGCAGTTCTTC. Protein sequence: CASSPLQGAIGEQFF.

The genes are TRBV7-2 and TRBJ2-3, with D tentatively TRBD2 (6 bases). Germline CDR1 SGHTA, CDR2 FQGNSA. Trimming pared 2 bases from V and 1 base from J, leaving 10 bases between. The CDR3 sequence is 15 residues long. The DNA for the CDR3 is TGTGCCAGCAGCTTATCAGGACTACGCACAGATACGCAGTATTTT. This gives the protein CASSLSGLRTDTQYF.

The rearrangement joins TRBV2 to TRBJ2-7; D may be TRBD2 (7 bases). The CDR3 has 15 amino acids. Germline V gene data show CDR1 as SNHLY and CDR2 as FYNNEI. V lost 7 bases, J lost 3 bases, and 19 bases lay in between. CDR3 in DNA: TGTGCCAGCAAACATGAGGGGGGGCACGTCTACGAGCAGTACTTC. Protein: CASKHEGGHVYEQYF.

CDR3 in amino acids: CASSLPGRSTDTQYF. In DNA, the CDR3 is TGCGCCAGCAGCTTGCCGGGGAGAAGCACAGATACGCAGTATTTT. The chain uses TRBV5-1 and TRBJ2-3; a weak D match, TRBD2 (5 bases). V was cut by 1 base and J by 0 bases, with 9 bases left in between. Looked up from germline, CDR1 is SGHRS and CDR2 is YFSETQ. The CDR3 has 15 residues.

The rearrangement links TRBV30 to TRBJ1-5, with 8 bases lining up with TRBD1. This CDR3 has 19 amino acids. Trimming cost V 1 base and J 0 bases; bases outside gene matches: 14. CDR1 and CDR2 (germline): GTSNPN, SVGIG (reference sequence). CDR3 DNA sequence: TGTGCCTGGAGTGCCTTGGGGACAGGAGATTTATTTAGCAATCAGCCCCAGCATTTT. As protein: CAWSALGTGDLFSNQPQHF.

The chain couples TRBV28 to TRBJ2-3; D uncertain. This CDR3 has 15 residues. Germline values: CDR1 MDHEN, CDR2 SYDVKM. Trimming shortened V by 3 bases and J by 0 bases, and 10 bases separated the two germline ends. The CDR3 bases are TGTGCCAGCAGTTTGACCGACCTTAGCACAGATACGCAGTATTTT. Translated, it gives CASSLTDLSTDTQYF.

This sequence joins TRBV19 and TRBJ1-5, with 11 positions matching TRBD1. Germline assignment: CDR1 LNHDA and CDR2 SQIVND (reference sequence). V lost 6 bases to trimming and J lost 2 bases; unmatched junction nucleotides: 15. The CDR3 has 19 amino acids. This CDR3 reads CASSRSGTGGRLGNQPQHF. CDR3 in DNA: TGTGCCAGTAGCCGTTCCGGGACAGGGGGGAGGTTAGGCAATCAGCCCCAGCATTTT. The whole variable domain, remainder taken from reference TRBV19 and TRBJ1-5, is DGGITQSPKYLFRKEGQNVTLSCEQNLNHDAMYWYRQDPGQGLRLIYYSQIVNDFQKGDIAEGYSVSREKKESFPLTVTSAQKNPTAFYLCASSRSGTGGRLGNQPQHFGDGTRLSIL.

V and J are TRBV9 and TRBJ2-1; a weak D match, TRBD2 (7 bases). Deletions cut 4 bases from V and 2 bases from J, with 13 bases between. Germline CDR1 reads SGDLS; CDR2 reads YYNGEE. This CDR3 has 15 residues. CDR3: CASSFSGGAYNEQFF. CDR3 nucleotide sequence: TGTGCCAGCAGCTTTTCGGGGGGCGCCTACAATGAGCAGTTCTTC.

This clone has just a few counts. This rearrangement joins TRBV6-6 to TRBJ1-6; the D is unclear. Germline V lookup: CDR1 MNHNY, CDR2 SVGAGI (reference sequence). V dropped 11 bases and J dropped 10 bases, with 12 bases sitting between them. The CDR3 has 11 amino acids. The CDR3 region is CAHGVGSPLHF. CDR3 nucleotide sequence: TGTGCCCACGGGGTAGGGTCACCCCTCCACTTT.

The chain is built from TRBV6-5 and TRBJ2-3; no clear D gene. This CDR3 region has 11 residues. Germline values: CDR1 MNHEY, CDR2 SVGAGI. The germline V and J ends were trimmed by 8 bases and 2 bases, with 5 bases remaining between them. CDR3 amino acids: CASRSTDTQYF. CDR3 nucleotide sequence: TGTGCCAGCCGTTCCACAGATACGCAGTATTTT.

This chain links TRBV19 with TRBJ2-5; D perhaps matches TRBD2 (5 bases). Germline V gene data show CDR1 as LNHDA and CDR2 as SQIVND (reference sequence). The CDR3 extends over 13 amino acids. Trimming took off 5 bases at V and 2 bases at J, with 9 bases between the two ends. This CDR3 reads CASSFGIQETQYF. The CDR3 DNA follows: TGTGCCAGTAGTTTCGGGATACAAGAGACCCAGTACTTC.

In DNA form, the CDR3 reads TGCAGCGTAGAGGGGACTAGCGGGGGAGGGGAGCAGTACTTC. Translation gives CSVEGTSGGGEQYF. This chain links TRBV29-1 with TRBJ2-7; 14 nucleotides agree with TRBD2. Germline CDR1 and CDR2: SQVTM and ANQGSEA. V lost 6 bases, J lost 7 bases, and 8 bases stayed unmatched. The CDR3 runs 14 residues.

The rearrangement joins TRBV18 to TRBJ2-1; D unclear. V shed 1 base and J shed 1 base, with 11 bases lying between them. CDR3 length equals 16 residues. Germline-derived CDR1 and CDR2 are KGHSH and LQKENI. DNA of the CDR3: TGTGCCAGCTCACCACGCTTGCCGGAGTCCTACAATGAGCAGTTCTTC. Its protein product is CASSPRLPESYNEQFF. The full variable domain, its missing parts supplied by reference TRBV18 and TRBJ2-1, is NAGVMQNPRHLVRRRGQEARLRCSPMKGHSHVYWYRQLPEEGLKFMVYLQKENIIDESGMPKERFSAEFPKEGPSILRIQQVVRGDSAAYFCASSPRLPESYNEQFFGPGTRLTVL.

There are a few counts of this clone. As DNA, the CDR3 is TGTGCCAGCAGCGCTACAGGGATTGAAGCTTTCTTT. Its protein is CASSATGIEAFF. The chain joins TRBV3-1 (or the pseudogene TRBV3-2) to TRBJ1-1; a possible D gene is TRBD1 (6 bases). The germline V gene encodes CDR1 LGHDT and CDR2 YNNKEL (reference sequence). This CDR3 region has 12 residues. Trimming cost V 5 bases and J 7 bases, with 11 bases left between them.

V is TRBV30 and J is TRBJ1-2; D uncertain. Trimming pared 3 bases from V and 5 bases from J, leaving 10 bases between. Germline-derived CDR1 and CDR2 are GTSNPN and SVGIG (reference sequence). This CDR3 contains 12 residues. CDR3 bases: TGTGCCTGGAGCCGCGTCTCGTATGGCTACACCTTC. This gives the protein CAWSRVSYGYTF. Full variable domain (outside the CDR3, taken from reference TRBV30 and TRBJ1-2): SQTIHQWPATLVQPVGSPLSLECTVEGTSNPNLYWYRQAAGRGLQLLFYSVGIGQISSEVPQNLSASRPQDRQFILSSKKLLLSDSGFYLCAWSRVSYGYTFGSGTRLTVV.

The gene calls are TRBV5-6 and TRBJ2-3; D is uncertain. CDR1 and CDR2 from the germline V gene are SGHDT and YYEEEE. This CDR3 contains 14 residues. V was pared by 0 bases and J by 1 base, with 6 bases between. The CDR3 loop reads CASSLAVGTDTQYF. CDR3 DNA: TGTGCCAGCAGCTTGGCCGTGGGCACAGATACGCAGTATTTT.

The gene calls are TRBV28 and TRBJ1-1, with 7 bases identical to TRBD1. CDR1 is MDHEN, CDR2 SYDVKM, per germline. V lost 5 bases, J lost 8 bases, and 11 bases stayed unmatched. CDR3 length: 14 amino acids. CDR3 in DNA: TGTGCCAGCAGTATAACACCTCAGGGGGGGGAAGCTTTCTTT. Translating it yields CASSITPQGGEAFF.

The chain joins TRBV3-1 (or the pseudogene TRBV3-2) to TRBJ2-4; the D call may be TRBD1 or TRBD2 (6 bases each). Trimming shortened V by 0 bases and J by 8 bases, and 11 bases separated the two germline ends. The CDR3 covers 14 residues. Germline V gives CDR1 LGHDT, CDR2 YNNKEL (reference sequence). The CDR3 DNA reads as TGTGCCAGCAGCCAAGACTCAGGGGAGGACATTCAGTACTTC. This codes for CASSQDSGEDIQYF.

The chain recombines TRBV4-1 with TRBJ2-2, with a weak D call TRBD2 (6 bases). Germline V lookup: CDR1 MGHRA, CDR2 YSYEKL. Between the trimmed V and J ends, which lost 1 base and 3 bases, there was a span of 15 bases. This CDR3 contains 17 residues. The CDR3 DNA sequence: TGCGCCAGCAGCCAAGGTATGGGCAGGGAGGACACCGGGGAGCTGTTTTTT. Translating it yields CASSQGMGREDTGELFF.